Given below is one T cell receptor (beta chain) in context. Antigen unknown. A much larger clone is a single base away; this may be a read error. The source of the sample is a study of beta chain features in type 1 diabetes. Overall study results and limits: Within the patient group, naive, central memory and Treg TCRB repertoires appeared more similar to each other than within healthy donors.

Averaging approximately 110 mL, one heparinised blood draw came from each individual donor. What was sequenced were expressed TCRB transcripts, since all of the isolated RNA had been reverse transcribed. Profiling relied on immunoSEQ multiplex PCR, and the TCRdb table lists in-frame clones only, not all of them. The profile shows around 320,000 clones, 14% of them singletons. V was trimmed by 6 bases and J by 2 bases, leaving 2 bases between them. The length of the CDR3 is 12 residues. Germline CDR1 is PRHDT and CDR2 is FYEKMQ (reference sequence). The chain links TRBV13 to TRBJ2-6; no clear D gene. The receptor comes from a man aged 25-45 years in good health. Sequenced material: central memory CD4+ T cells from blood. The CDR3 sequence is CASSAGANVLTF. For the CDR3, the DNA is TGTGCCAGCAGTGCTGGGGCCAACGTCCTGACTTTC.